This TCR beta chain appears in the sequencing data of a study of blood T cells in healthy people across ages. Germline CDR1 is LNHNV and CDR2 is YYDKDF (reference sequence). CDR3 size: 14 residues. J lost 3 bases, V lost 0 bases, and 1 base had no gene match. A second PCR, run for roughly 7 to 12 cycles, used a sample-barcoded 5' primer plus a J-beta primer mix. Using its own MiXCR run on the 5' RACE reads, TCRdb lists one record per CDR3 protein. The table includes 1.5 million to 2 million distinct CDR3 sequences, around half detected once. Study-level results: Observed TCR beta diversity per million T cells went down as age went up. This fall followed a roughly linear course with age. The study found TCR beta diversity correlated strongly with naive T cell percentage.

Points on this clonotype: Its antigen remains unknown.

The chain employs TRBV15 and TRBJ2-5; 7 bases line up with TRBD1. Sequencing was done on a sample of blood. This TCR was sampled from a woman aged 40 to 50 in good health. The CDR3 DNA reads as TGTGCCACCAGCAGAGATGACAGGGAAGAGACCCAGTACTTC. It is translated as CATSRDDREETQYF.